This T cell receptor (beta chain) was sequenced during a study of blood T cell repertoires in COVID-19. The authors' processing: Estimation of nucleated cell counts was performed using reference gene primer amplification. Measured with immunoSEQ multiplex PCR; TCRdb has only the in-frame clones, and not every one. V, J and clone size are those of that table, while D and trimming were read from the DNA. This sample yields about 140,000 clones, of which around 81% are seen a single time; about 7.5% belongs to the top ten. This clone came up many times. Germline V gives CDR1 SQVTM, CDR2 ANQGSEA. The CDR3 has 15 residues. The ends lost 6 bases at V and 8 bases at J; junction bases unmatched: 12.

The V and J genes are TRBV29-1 and TRBJ1-5; 11 nucleotides agree with TRBD1. Material: peripheral blood. The TCR comes from a human donor in a cohort sampled during active COVID-19. CDR3 bases: TGCAGCGTGCGGACAGGGGGCCGGGGGTACGAGCCCCAGCATTTT. This gives the protein CSVRTGGRGYEPQHF.